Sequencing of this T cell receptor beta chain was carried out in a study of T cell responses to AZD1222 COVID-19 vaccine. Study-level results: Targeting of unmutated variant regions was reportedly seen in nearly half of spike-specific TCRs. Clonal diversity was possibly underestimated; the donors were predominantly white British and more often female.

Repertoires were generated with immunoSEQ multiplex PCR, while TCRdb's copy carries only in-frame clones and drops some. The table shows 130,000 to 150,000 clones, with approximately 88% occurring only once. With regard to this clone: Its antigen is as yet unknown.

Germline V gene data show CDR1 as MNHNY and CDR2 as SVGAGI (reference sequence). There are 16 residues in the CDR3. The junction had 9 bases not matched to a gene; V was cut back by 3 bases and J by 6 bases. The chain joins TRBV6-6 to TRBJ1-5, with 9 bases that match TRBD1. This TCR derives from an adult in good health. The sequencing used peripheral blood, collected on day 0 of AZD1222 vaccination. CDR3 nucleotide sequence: TGTGCCAGCAGTTATGGGGCGGGACAGGGCCGTCAGCCCCAGCATTTT. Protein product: CASSYGAGQGRQPQHF.